This T cell receptor (beta chain) was obtained from a study of cytomegalovirus exposure and HLA in healthy donors. Study-wide background: Earlier, 100 million to 130 million unique TCR beta sequences were recovered from around 200 million T cells by an analysis. Overall study results and limits: The study put roughly 160 TCR beta chains on its list as cytomegalovirus-associated. The productive fraction for most TCR beta V segments was about 87% or about 30% in an earlier analysis.

Germline V gene data show CDR1 as MNHNS and CDR2 as SASEGT. The CDR3 is 16 amino acids. V trimming: 3 bases; J trimming: 8 bases; junction bases outside the gene matches: 12. In regard to this clone: Antigen specificity is unknown.

PCR employed 60 Vbeta and 13 Jbeta primers. Sequencing used immunoSEQ multiplex PCR; TCRdb keeps in-frame clones, though not all of them. The data show some 150,000 clones, 75% to 90% seen once. The specimen sequenced was PBMCs. This TCR was recovered from a female donor in good health and CMV-seronegative. The rearrangement links TRBV6-1 to TRBJ1-4, with TRBD1 matching over 7 bases. The DNA for the CDR3 is TGTGCCAGCAGTGACCGTACCAAGGGGGCAGGGGAAAAACTGTTTTTT. Translating gives CASSDRTKGAGEKLFF.